This paragraph reports one T cell receptor beta chain. These data originate in a study of blood T cell repertoires in COVID-19. Across the study: The cDNA or gDNA used as material had been derived from T cells, B-cell-depleted T cells, or PBMCs.

Per the original data handling: Researchers report that nucleated cell counts were estimated from reference gene primer amplification. This table comes from immunoSEQ multiplex PCR, and its TCRdb copy is limited to in-frame clones, with some not included. Clonal size and the V and J genes are those of that table, whereas D and trimming came from the DNA. The table shows 140,000 or so clones, with approximately 80% occurring only once. Germline V gene sequence: CDR1 MDHEN, CDR2 SYDVKM. The CDR3 contains 19 residues. V lost 6 bases, J lost 1 base, and 18 bases stayed unmatched. Sequencing input: peripheral blood. This receptor was identified in a woman aged 55-69 years with acute or convalescent COVID-19. V is TRBV28 and J is TRBJ1-5; 7 nucleotides line up with TRBD1. The CDR3 sequence is CASSTIRGEVGLSNQPQHF. DNA for the CDR3: TGTGCCAGCAGCACTATCAGGGGGGAGGTTGGGTTGAGCAATCAGCCCCAGCATTTT.